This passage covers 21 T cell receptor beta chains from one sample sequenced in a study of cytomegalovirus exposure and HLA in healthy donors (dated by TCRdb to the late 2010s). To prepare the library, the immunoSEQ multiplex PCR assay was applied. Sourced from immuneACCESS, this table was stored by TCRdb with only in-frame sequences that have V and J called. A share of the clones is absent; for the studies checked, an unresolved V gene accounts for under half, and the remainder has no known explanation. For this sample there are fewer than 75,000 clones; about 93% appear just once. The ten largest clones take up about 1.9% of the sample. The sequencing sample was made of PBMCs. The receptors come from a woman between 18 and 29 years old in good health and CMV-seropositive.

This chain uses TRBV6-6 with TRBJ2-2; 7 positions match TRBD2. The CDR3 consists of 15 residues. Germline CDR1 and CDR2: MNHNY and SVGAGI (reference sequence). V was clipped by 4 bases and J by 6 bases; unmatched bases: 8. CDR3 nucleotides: TGTGCCAGCAGTTTTATCGGACTAGGCGCCGGGGAGCTGTTTTTT. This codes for CASSFIGLGAGELFF.

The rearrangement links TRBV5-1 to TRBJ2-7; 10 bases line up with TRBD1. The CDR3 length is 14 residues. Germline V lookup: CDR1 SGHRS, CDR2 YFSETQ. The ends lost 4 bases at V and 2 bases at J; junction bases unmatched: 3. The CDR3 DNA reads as TGCGCCAGCAGCCACGGACAGGGGGCCTACGAGCAGTACTTC. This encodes CASSHGQGAYEQYF.

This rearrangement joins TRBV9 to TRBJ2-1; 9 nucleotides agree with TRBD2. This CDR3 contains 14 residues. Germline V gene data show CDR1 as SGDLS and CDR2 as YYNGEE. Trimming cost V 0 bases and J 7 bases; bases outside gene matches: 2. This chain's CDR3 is CASSVGTSGNEQFF. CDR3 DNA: TGTGCCAGCAGCGTAGGAACTAGCGGGAATGAGCAGTTCTTC.

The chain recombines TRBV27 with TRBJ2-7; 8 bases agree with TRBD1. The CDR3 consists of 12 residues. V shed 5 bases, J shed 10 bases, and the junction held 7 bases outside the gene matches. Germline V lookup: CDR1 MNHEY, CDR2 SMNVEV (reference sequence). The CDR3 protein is CASSLQGQAQYF. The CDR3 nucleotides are TGTGCCAGCAGTCTCCAGGGACAGGCACAGTACTTC.

CDR3 amino acids: CASSTTSGGPNYNEQFF. In DNA form, the CDR3 reads TGTGCCAGCAGCACGACTAGCGGGGGTCCCAACTACAATGAGCAGTTCTTC. The chain uses TRBV7-8 and TRBJ2-1; 12 bases are shared with TRBD2. The CDR3 covers 17 residues. In germline, CDR1 is SGHVS, CDR2 FQNEAQ. V lost 5 bases, J lost 3 bases, and 8 bases stayed unmatched.

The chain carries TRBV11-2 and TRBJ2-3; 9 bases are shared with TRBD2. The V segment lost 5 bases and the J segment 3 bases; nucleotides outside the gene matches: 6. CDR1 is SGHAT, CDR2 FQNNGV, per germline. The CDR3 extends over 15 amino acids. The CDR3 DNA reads TGTGCCAGCAGCACCCTAGCGGGAAGTACAGATACGCAGTATTTT. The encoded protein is CASSTLAGSTDTQYF.

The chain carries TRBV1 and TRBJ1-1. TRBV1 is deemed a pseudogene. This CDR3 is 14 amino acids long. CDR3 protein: CTSRGGLRNTEAFF. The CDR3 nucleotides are TGCACCAGCCGCGGGGGACTCCGGAACACTGAAGCTTTCTTT.

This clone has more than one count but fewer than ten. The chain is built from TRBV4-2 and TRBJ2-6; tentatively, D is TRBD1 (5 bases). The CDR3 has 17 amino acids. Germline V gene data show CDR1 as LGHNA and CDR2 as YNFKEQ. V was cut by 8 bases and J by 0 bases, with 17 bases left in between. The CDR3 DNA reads TGTGCCAGCGAAAAACAGGATTCTATCTCTGGGGCCAACGTCCTGACTTTC. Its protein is CASEKQDSISGANVLTF.

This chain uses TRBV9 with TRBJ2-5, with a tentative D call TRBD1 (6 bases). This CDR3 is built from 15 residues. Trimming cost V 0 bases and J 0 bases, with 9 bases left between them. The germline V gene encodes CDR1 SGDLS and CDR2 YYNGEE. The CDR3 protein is CASSVGTANQETQYF. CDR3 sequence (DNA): TGTGCCAGCAGCGTAGGGACAGCAAACCAAGAGACCCAGTACTTC.

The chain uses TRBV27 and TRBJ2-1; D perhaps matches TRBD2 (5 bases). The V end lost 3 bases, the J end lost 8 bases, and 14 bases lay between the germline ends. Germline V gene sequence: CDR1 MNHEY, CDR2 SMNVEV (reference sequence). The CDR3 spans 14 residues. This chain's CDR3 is CASSFTDSMDEQFF. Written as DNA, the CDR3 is TGTGCCAGCAGTTTTACGGACTCAATGGATGAGCAGTTCTTC.

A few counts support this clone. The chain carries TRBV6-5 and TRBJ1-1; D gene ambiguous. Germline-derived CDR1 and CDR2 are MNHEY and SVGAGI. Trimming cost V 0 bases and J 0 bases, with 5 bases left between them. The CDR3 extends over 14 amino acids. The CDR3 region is CASSYSAVNTEAFF. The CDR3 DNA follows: TGTGCCAGCAGTTACTCCGCGGTGAACACTGAAGCTTTCTTT.

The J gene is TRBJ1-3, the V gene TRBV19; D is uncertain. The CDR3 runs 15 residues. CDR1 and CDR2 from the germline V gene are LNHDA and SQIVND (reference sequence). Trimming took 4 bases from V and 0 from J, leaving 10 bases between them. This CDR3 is CASSRGSSSGNTIYF. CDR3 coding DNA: TGTGCCAGTAGTAGAGGCAGCAGCTCTGGAAACACCATATATTTT.

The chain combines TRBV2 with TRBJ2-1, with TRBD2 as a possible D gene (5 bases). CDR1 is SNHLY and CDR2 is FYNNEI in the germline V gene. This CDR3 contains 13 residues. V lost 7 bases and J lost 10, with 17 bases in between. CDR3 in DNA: TGTGCCAGCATGGGAGATGTTGAAGGAGAGCAGTTCTTC. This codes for CASMGDVEGEQFF.

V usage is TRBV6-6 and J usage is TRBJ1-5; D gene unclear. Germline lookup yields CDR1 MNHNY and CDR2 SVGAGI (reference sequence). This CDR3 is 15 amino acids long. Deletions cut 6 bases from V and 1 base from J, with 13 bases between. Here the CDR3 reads CASRVGRLSNQPQHF. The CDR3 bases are TGTGCCAGCAGAGTAGGGAGGTTGAGCAATCAGCCCCAGCATTTT.

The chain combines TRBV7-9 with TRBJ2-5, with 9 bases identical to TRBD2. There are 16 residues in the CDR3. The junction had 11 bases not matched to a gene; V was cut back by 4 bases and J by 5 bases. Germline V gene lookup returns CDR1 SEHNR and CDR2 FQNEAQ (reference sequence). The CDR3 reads CASSYTLAGRGETQYF. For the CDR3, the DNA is TGTGCCAGCAGCTATACTCTAGCGGGGCGGGGGGAGACCCAGTACTTC.

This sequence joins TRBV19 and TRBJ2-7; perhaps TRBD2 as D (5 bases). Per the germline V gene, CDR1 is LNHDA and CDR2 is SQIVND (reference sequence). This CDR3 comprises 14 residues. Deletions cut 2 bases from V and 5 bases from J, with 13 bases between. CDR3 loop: CASSITGKTNEQYF. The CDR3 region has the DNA TGTGCCAGTAGTATAACCGGGAAGACTAACGAGCAGTACTTC.

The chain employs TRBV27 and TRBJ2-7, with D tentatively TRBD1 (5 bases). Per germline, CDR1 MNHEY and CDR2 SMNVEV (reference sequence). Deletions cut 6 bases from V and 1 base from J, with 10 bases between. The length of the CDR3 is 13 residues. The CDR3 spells CASSGSGSYEQYF. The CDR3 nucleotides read TGTGCCAGCAGCGGCTCAGGGTCCTACGAGCAGTACTTC.

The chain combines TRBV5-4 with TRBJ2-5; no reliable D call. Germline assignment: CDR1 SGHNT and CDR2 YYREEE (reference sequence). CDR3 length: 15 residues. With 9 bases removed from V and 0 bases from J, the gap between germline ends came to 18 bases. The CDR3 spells CATRIEPRYQETQYF. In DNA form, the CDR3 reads TGTGCCACGCGAATCGAACCGCGTTACCAAGAGACCCAGTACTTC.

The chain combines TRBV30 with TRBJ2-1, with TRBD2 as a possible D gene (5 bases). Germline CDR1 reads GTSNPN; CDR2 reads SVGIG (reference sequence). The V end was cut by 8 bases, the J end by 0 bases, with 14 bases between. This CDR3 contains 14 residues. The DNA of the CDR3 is TGTGCCCAAAAGAGGGATAGCTCCTACAATGAGCAGTTCTTC. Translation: CAQKRDSSYNEQFF.

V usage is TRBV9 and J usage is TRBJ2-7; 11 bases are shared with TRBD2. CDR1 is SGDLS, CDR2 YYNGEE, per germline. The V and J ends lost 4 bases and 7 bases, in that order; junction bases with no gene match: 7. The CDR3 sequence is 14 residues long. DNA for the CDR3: TGTGCCAGCAGCTTTAGCGGGAGGGCCGGGGAGCAGTACTTC. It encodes CASSFSGRAGEQYF. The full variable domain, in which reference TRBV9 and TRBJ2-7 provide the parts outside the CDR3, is DSGVTQTPKHLITATGQRVTLRCSPRSGDLSVYWYQQSLDQGLQFLIQYYNGEERAKGNILERFSAQQFPDLHSELNLSSLELGDSALYFCASSFSGRAGEQYFGPGTRLTVT.

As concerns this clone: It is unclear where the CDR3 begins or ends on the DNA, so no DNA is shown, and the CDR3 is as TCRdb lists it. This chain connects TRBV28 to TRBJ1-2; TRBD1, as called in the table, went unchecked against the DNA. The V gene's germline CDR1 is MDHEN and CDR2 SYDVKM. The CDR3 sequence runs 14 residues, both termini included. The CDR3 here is CASSSSTPTYGYTF.